The T cell receptor (beta chain) under discussion was sequenced for a study of OX40 agonist ivuxolimab in advanced cancers. Study-wide results and limits: Clonal expansion by week 6 occurred in CD4+ and CD8+ blood T cells (at 0.1 to 3.0 mg/kg). Also present in some nonresponders was a low level of normalized T-cell clonal expansion. Expanded clones were, on average, more numerous among CD8+ T cells than CD4+.

This clone was detected once. Its antigen is currently unknown. Trimming pared 4 bases from V and 7 bases from J, leaving 11 bases between. From germline, CDR1 is SSHAT and CDR2 FNYEAQ (reference sequence). This CDR3 contains 13 residues. Clones were read by immunoSEQ multiplex PCR, and TCRdb kept only the in-frame ones, dropping some. The data hold 87,000 or so clones, with around 87% observed a single time. V gene TRBV7-7 combines with J gene TRBJ2-1, with a weak D call TRBD2 (5 bases). The source is an adult with an advanced solid tumor such as melanoma, head and neck, liver or kidney cancer. The material was CD4+ or CD8+ T cells sorted from blood, obtained in a trial of the OX40 agonist ivuxolimab. The CDR3 DNA reads as TGTGCCAGCAGCTCCCTAGCAGAGAATGAGCAGTTCTTC. Amino acid sequence: CASSSLAENEQFF.